What follows is one T cell receptor beta chain and its context. The antigen this receptor binds is unknown. No base-level quality is on record; no much larger clone is a single base apart. A single peripheral blood draw of about 120 mL on average was collected from each donor into heparinised tubes. Naive, central memory, regulatory and stem cell-like memory CD4+ T cells were sorted on a BD FACSAria II using a panel including CD45RO, CCR7, CD25, CD127, CD95 and CD27. Purity was above 95% for every sorted population. PBMCs were isolated immediately by Lymphoprep density gradient centrifugation and stained directly without culture. So that batch effects would be minimized, each experiment stained and sorted samples in pairs, pairing one healthy donor with one patient. All of the isolated RNA was reverse transcribed with the High Capacity cDNA Reverse Transcription Kit, so expressed TCRB transcripts were sequenced. Deep immunoSEQ sequencing was performed on naive, central memory and regulatory T cell samples, with an average of about 3.6 million total reads per sample. Sorted cells were lysed in RLT buffer, and RNA was extracted using DNase-treated RNeasy Micro or Mini kits according to cell number. Each cell subset was processed separately to prevent cross-contamination, with patient and healthy donor samples processed together. The immunoSEQ multiplex PCR was used to amplify TCRB sequences from cDNA, generating 87-bp fragments that spanned the CDR3 region. The amplicons were sequenced using the Illumina HiSeq platform. The original pipeline was this. Synthetic template baselines were used to correct PCR bias computationally, reads within Hamming distance 2 were collapsed together, and singletons that could not be merged were discarded. Reads were aligned against IMGT to assign V, D and J genes, CDR3 length and insertions or deletions at six rearrangement sites. Clonotype counts were normalized to sorted cell number within each subset before computing true diversity and Gini coefficients with the tcR R package. The overlap coefficient, calculated on TCRB nucleotide sequences, was used to quantify repertoire sharing. Out-of-frame TCRB sequences from naive cells were analyzed as a proxy for the pre-selection repertoire. TCRdb's version of the immuneACCESS table is confined to in-frame rearrangements and falls short of the full clone set. An unresolved V gene accounts for under half of the shortfall where checked; the remainder is of unknown origin. That table furnishes V, J and clone size, whereas the DNA furnished D and trimming. This sample is represented by about 620,000 clones; roughly a sixth of them were singletons. The ten largest clones take up about 0.097% of the sample.

The data stem from a study of beta chain features in type 1 diabetes (dated by TCRdb to 2017 to 2018). A note on the overall study: Patients and healthy donors did not differ in mean age, gender distribution, total cell number or subset yield. Whereas all 30 or so donors provided naive and central memory subsets, regulatory and stem cell-like memory subsets were isolated from just 8 patients and roughly 8 healthy donors. In the study, recently diagnosed type 1 diabetes patients and matched healthy donors were compared on the TCRB repertoires of their sorted circulating CD4+ T cell subsets. Across all samples, around 99 million sorted cells were examined, and cell number per subset correlated strongly with RNA yield.

General conclusions and limits of the study: HLA sub-analyses involved small numbers of individuals, so any influence of HLA type on TCRB rearrangement remained unresolved. At VDJ recombination sites, patients with type 1 diabetes made fewer insertions and deleted more nucleotides, a pattern implying thymic rearrangement abnormalities. Because cDNA was sequenced instead of genomic DNA, activated cells with high expression could be over-represented, although the groups did not differ in activation or CD3 levels. In all four CD4+ subsets, TCRB CDR3 length was moderately but significantly shorter in type 1 diabetes patients. Naive, central memory and regulatory TCRB repertoires appeared to be more alike among patients than among healthy donors. Shorter templates might be favored by PCR, yet because patient and control samples were amplified and corrected together, any such skew would affect both groups equally.

The origin of this receptor is a man younger than 35 in good health. The sample consisted of naive CD4+ T cells from blood. The meaning of the sample's cell subset or site label: true naive CD4+ T cells.

The bases read TGTGCCATCACCATAGCGGGAACCGGGGAGCTGTTTTTT. Protein translation: CAITIAGTGELFF. The chain uses TRBV10-3 and TRBJ2-2, and TRBD2 matches 8 of the central bases. CDR1 ENHRY and CDR2 SYGVKD were looked up in the germline V gene. V is cut back by 7 bases and J by 5 bases, with 3 bases in the junction unmatched. Taken from cysteine to phenylalanine, the CDR3 has 13 residues. Solely the CDR3 DNA is kept, with 39 bases framed from the first base.